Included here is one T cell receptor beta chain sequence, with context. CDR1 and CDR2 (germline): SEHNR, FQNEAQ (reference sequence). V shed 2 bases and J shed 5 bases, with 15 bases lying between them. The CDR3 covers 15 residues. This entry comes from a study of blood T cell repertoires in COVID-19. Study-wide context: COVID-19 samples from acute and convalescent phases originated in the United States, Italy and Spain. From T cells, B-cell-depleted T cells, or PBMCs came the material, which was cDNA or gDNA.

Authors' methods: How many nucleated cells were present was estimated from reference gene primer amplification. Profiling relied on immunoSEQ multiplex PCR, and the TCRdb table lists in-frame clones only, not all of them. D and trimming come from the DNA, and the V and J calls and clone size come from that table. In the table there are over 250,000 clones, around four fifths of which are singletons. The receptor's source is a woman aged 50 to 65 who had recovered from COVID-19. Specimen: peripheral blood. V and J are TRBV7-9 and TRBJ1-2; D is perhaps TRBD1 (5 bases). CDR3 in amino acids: CASSLRVGGSYGYTF. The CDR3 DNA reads TGTGCCAGCAGCTTACGGGTCGGGGGATCTTATGGCTACACCTTC. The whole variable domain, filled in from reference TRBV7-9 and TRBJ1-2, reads DTGVSQNPRHKITKRGQNVTFRCDPISEHNRLYWYRQTLGQGPEFLTYFQNEAQLEKSRLLSDRFSAERPKGSFSTLEIQRTEQGDSAMYLCASSLRVGGSYGYTFGSGTRLTVV.